The 9 T cell receptor beta chains given below trace back to one sample, sequenced in a study of shared clonotypes between healthy human individuals. Method: immunoSEQ multiplex PCR; TCRdb's copy keeps in-frame clones and lacks some. The sample yields about 1.1 million clones, around 82% seen once. Source material: memory CD4+ T cells from PBMCs. Subset reported: CD45RA-negative fraction. These receptors originate from a man aged 18 to 29 in good health. Some clones in this sample may be carry-over from other donors' samples.

The genes are TRBV6-5 and TRBJ2-7; 10 nucleotides align to TRBD2. Germline V CDR1 and CDR2: MNHEY, SVGAGI. There are 14 residues in the CDR3. V lost 6 bases and J lost 7; bases outside the gene matches: 9. CDR3 sequence (DNA): TGTGCCAGCAGCGACGGGCTAGCGGGAGTTGAGCAGTACTTC. Protein product: CASSDGLAGVEQYF.

This chain links TRBV6-6 with TRBJ2-1; D is perhaps TRBD1 (6 bases). V lost 5 bases to trimming and J lost 6 bases, with 14 bases between them. This CDR3 comprises 14 residues. Germline assignment: CDR1 MNHNY and CDR2 SVGAGI (reference sequence). CDR3 bases: TGTGCCAGCAGTAAACTCTCAGGGGCCAATGAGCAGTTCTTC. Translating gives CASSKLSGANEQFF.

This clone showed up just once. This chain uses TRBV6-1 with TRBJ2-7; D may be TRBD1 (6 bases). Trimming cost V 7 bases and J 5 bases, with 21 bases left between them. Germline V gene lookup returns CDR1 MNHNS and CDR2 SASEGT. The CDR3 consists of 15 residues. CDR3 bases: TGTGCCAGCATAAGCGAAAACAGGGCTGGGGACGAGCAGTACTTC. Its translation is CASISENRAGDEQYF.

This chain links TRBV2 with TRBJ2-7, with TRBD1 identical over 8 bases. The CDR3 sequence is 14 residues long. The V segment lost 7 bases and the J segment 6 bases; nucleotides outside the gene matches: 11. Germline V CDR1 and CDR2: SNHLY, FYNNEI. Here the CDR3 DNA reads TGTGCCAGCACCTCCAGACAGGGGACTGGCGAGCAGTACTTC. This codes for CASTSRQGTGEQYF.

Regarding this clone: A much larger clone differs by one base, so this may be a read error. The sample has other DNA sequences that encode this CDR3 too. The chain carries TRBV5-1 and TRBJ1-4, with TRBD1 matching 9 bases. The CDR3 sequence is 17 residues long. The germline CDR1 and CDR2 sequences are SGHRS and YFSETQ. The CDR3 DNA sequence: TGCGCTAGCAGCTCGGACAGGGGAGTCAGCACTAATGAAAAACTGTTTTTT. Amino acids: CASSSDRGVSTNEKLFF.

DNA for the CDR3: TGTGCCAGCAGCCCCGTAAATGGAGGGGTCGAGCAGTACTTC. This sequence encodes CASSPVNGGVEQYF. The rearrangement joins TRBV5-4 to TRBJ2-7, with D perhaps TRBD2 (6 bases). V was cut by 4 bases and J by 6 bases, with 17 bases left in between. The CDR3 runs to 14 residues. Germline-derived CDR1 and CDR2 are SGHNT and YYREEE (reference sequence).

The chain combines TRBV7-3 with TRBJ2-2; no clear D gene. Trimming cost V 4 bases and J 3 bases, with 9 bases left between them. CDR1 is SGHTA and CDR2 is FQGTGA in the germline V gene. This CDR3 has 14 amino acids. For the CDR3, the DNA is TGTGCCAGCAGCTCCCTGACATACACCGGGGAGCTGTTTTTT. Protein sequence: CASSSLTYTGELFF.

CDR3 DNA: TGTGCCAGCAGCCCAGTTCCCCCAATCCTGGGCTCCTACGAGCAGTACTTC. This encodes CASSPVPPILGSYEQYF. The J gene is TRBJ2-7, the V gene TRBV27; the D is unclear. Germline V gene data show CDR1 as MNHEY and CDR2 as SMNVEV (reference sequence). Trimming removed 6 bases at V and 0 bases at J, with 21 bases between. This CDR3 region has 17 residues.

The chain joins TRBV20-1 to TRBJ2-7; D is unresolved. The length of the CDR3 is 11 residues. V gave up 5 bases and J gave up 7 bases, with 12 bases separating them. Germline V CDR1 and CDR2: DFQATT, SNEGSKA (reference sequence). CDR3 sequence reads: CSALAEWEQYF. Written as DNA, the CDR3 is TGCAGTGCTCTGGCGGAATGGGAGCAGTACTTC.